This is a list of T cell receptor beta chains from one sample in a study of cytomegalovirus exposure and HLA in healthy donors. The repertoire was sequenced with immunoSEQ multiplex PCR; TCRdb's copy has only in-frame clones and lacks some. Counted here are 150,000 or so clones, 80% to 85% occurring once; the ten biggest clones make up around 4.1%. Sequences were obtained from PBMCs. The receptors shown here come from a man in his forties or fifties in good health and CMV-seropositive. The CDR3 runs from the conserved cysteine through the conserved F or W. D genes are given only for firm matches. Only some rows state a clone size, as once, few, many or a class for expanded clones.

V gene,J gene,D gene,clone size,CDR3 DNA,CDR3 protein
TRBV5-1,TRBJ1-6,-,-,TGCGCCAGCAGCGCCTTCGGACAGAATAATTCACCCCTCCACTTT,CASSAFGQNNSPLHF
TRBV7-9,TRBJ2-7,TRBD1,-,TGTGCCAGCAGCCTCGGACGGGACAGGGGCCTCGGCAGTTACTTC,CASSLGRDRGLGSYF
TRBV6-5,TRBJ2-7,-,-,TGTGCCAGCACCGATGGGCTCGGCGAGCAGTACTTC,CASTDGLGEQYF
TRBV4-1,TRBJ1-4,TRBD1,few,TGCGCCAGCAGCCCGGGGGACAGGGGGCATTCCACTAATGAAAAACTGTTTTTT,CASSPGDRGHSTNEKLFF
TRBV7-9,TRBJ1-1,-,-,TGTGCCAGCAGCTTTTGGACAGACACTGAAGCTTTCTTT,CASSFWTDTEAFF
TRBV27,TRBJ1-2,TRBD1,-,TGTGCCAGCAGTGAAACCGGGACAGGCTATGGCTACACCTTC,CASSETGTGYGYTF
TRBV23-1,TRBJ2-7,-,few,TGCGCCAGCAGTCACCGACGTTGGGGGCTAGGTTCTGAGCAGTACTTC,CASSHRRWGLGSEQYF
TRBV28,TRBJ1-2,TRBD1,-,TGTGCCAGCAGTTCCCGCCAGCAGGGGGCGGACTATGGCTACACCTTC,CASSSRQQGADYGYTF
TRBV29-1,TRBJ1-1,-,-,TGCAGCGCCAAAGGGGCAGGGGACACTGAAGCTTTCTTT,CSAKGAGDTEAFF
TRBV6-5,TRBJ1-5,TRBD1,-,TGTGCCAGCAGGGATGGACAGGGCCCCAATCAGCCCCAGCATTTT,CASRDGQGPNQPQHF
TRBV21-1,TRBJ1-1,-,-,TGTGCCAGCAGCAAAACAGGGCTCCTGAACACTGAAGCTTTCTTT,CASSKTGLLNTEAFF
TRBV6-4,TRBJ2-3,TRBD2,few,TGTGCCAGCAGTGAGGGGGGGGGCACAGATACGCAGTATTTT,CASSEGGGTDTQYF
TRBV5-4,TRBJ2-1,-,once,TGTGCCAGCAGCATCCCGGGCCCGGGGGTCAATGAGCAGTTCTTC,CASSIPGPGVNEQFF
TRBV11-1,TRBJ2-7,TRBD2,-,TGTGCCAGCAGCTTAGGACTAGCGGGAGACGAGCAGTACTTC,CASSLGLAGDEQYF
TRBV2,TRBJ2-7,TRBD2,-,TGTGCCAGCAGGCCCTTACTAGCGCCAACCTACGAGCAGTACTTC,CASRPLLAPTYEQYF
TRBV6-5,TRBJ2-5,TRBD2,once,TGTGCCAGCAGTTACTCGACTAGCGGGGGTCAAGAGACCCAGTACTTC,CASSYSTSGGQETQYF
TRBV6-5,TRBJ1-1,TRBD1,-,TGTGCCAGCAGGGACAGGGGTATGAACACTGAAGCTTTCTTT,CASRDRGMNTEAFF
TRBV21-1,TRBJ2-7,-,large,TGTGCCAGCAGCAAAACTAGGAGCTCCTACGAGCAGTACTTC,CASSKTRSSYEQYF
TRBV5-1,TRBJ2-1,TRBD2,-,TGCGCCAGCAGCCCGGGACTAGCTACCTACAATGAGCAGTTCTTC,CASSPGLATYNEQFF
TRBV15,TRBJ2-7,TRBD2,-,TGTGCCACCAGCAGAGTCCTAGCGGGAGGTTACGAGCAGTACTTC,CATSRVLAGGYEQYF
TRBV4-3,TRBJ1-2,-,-,TGCGCCAGCAGCCGAGCACAGGGTTTCAGCTATGGCTACACCTTC,CASSRAQGFSYGYTF
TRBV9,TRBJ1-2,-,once,TGTGCCAGCAGCGTAGGTTCAGACAGCCCTTCTAACTATGGCTACGCCTTC,CASSVGSDSPSNYGYAF
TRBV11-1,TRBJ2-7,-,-,TGTGCCAGCAGCCCAACGGGGAGCGAGCAGTACTTC,CASSPTGSEQYF
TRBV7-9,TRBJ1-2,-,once,TGTGCCAGCAGCTTAGGACAGCAAAATGGCTACACCTTC,CASSLGQQNGYTF
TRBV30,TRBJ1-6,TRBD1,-,TGTGCCTGGAGCCGACAGGGAGACTCACCCCTCCACTTT,CAWSRQGDSPLHF
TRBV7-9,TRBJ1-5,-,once,TGTGCCAGCAGCTTAGGGGGAGGTGATCAGCCCCAGCATTTT,CASSLGGGDQPQHF
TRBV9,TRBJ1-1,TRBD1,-,TGTGCCAGCAGCGTAGTTGGGACAGCGAACACTGAAGCTTTCTTT,CASSVVGTANTEAFF
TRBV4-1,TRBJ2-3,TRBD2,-,TGCGCCAGCAGCCACCTACCGGGACTAGCGGGCACAGATACGCAGTATTTT,CASSHLPGLAGTDTQYF
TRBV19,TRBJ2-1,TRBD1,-,TGTGCCAGTAGTATTGGGACAGGGGATGAGCAGTTCTTC,CASSIGTGDEQFF
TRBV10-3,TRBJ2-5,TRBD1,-,TGTGCCATCAGTGCCACGACAGGGACACTTCAAGAGACCCAGTACTTC,CAISATTGTLQETQYF
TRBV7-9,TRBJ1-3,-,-,TGTGCCAGCAGCTTGGGCACAAACACCATATATTTT,CASSLGTNTIYF
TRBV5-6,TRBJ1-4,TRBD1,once,TGTGCCAGCAGAGTCGGGACAGGGGCAACTAATGAAAAACTGTTTTTT,CASRVGTGATNEKLFF
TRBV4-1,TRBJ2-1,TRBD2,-,TGCGCCAGCAGCCAAGTGGACGCTAGCGGGAGTTCCTACAATGAGCAGTTCTTC,CASSQVDASGSSYNEQFF
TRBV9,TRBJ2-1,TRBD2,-,TGTGCCAGCAGCGTCACTAGCGGGAATGGTGAGCAGTTCTTC,CASSVTSGNGEQFF
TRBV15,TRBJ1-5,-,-,TGTGCCACCAGCACAACTAGCGGGTTACAGGGTTTGGGCAATCAGCCCCAGCATTTT,CATSTTSGLQGLGNQPQHF
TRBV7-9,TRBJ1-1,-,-,TGTGCCAGCAGCTTAAATCTGGCGAACACTGAAGCTTTCTTT,CASSLNLANTEAFF
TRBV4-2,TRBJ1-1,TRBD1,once,TGTGCCAGCAGCCAAGTTTGGGCAGGGGGCACTGAAGCTTTCTTT,CASSQVWAGGTEAFF
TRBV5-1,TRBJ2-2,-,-,TGCGCCAGCAGGATTTTTAGCTACACCGGGGAGCTGTTTTTT,CASRIFSYTGELFF
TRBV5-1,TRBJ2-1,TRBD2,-,TGCGCCAGCAGCTTGGTGTCCCGTCCTAGCGGCAATGAGCAGTTCTTC,CASSLVSRPSGNEQFF
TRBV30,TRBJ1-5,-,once,TGTGCCTGGAGCAGGGACACTAGCAATCAGCCCCAGCATTTT,CAWSRDTSNQPQHF
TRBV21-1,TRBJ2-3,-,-,TGTGCCAGCAGCAAACAACTAGCGGGGGGAACAGATACGCAGTATTTT,CASSKQLAGGTDTQYF